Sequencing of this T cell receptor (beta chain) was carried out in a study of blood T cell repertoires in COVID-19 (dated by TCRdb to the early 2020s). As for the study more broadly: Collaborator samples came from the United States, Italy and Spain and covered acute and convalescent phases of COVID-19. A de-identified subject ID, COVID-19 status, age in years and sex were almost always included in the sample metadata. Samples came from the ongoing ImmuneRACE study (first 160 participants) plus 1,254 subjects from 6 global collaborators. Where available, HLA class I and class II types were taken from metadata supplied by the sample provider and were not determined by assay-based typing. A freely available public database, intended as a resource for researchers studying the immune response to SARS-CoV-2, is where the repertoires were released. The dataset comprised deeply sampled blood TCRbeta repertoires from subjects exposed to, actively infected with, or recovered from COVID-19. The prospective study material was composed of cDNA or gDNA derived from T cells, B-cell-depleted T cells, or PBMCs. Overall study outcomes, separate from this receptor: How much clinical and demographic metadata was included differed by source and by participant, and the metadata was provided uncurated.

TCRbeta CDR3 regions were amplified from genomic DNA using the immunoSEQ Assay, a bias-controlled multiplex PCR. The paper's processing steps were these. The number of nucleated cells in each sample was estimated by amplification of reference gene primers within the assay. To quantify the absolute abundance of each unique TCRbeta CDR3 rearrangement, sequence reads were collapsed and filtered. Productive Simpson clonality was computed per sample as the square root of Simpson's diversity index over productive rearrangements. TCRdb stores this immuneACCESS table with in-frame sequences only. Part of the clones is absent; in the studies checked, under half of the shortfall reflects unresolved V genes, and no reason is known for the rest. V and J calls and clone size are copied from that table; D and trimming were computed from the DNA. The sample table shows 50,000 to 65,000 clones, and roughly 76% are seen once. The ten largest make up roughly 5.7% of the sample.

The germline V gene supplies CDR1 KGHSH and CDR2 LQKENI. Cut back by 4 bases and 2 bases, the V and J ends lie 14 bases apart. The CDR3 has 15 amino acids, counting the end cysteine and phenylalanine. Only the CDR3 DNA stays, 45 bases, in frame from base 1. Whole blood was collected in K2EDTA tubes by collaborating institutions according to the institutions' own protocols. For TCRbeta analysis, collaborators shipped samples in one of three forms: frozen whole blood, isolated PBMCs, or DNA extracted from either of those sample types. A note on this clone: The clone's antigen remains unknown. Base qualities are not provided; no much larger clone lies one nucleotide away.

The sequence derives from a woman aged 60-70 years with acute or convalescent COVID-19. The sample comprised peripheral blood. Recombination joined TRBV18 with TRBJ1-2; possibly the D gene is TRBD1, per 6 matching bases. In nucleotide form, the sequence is TGTGCCAGCTCACAAAGGACCGGGACAAACTATGGCTACACCTTC. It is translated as CASSQRTGTNYGYTF. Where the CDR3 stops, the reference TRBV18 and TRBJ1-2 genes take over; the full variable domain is NAGVMQNPRHLVRRRGQEARLRCSPMKGHSHVYWYRQLPEEGLKFMVYLQKENIIDESGMPKERFSAEFPKEGPSILRIQQVVRGDSAAYFCASSQRTGTNYGYTFGSGTRLTVV.